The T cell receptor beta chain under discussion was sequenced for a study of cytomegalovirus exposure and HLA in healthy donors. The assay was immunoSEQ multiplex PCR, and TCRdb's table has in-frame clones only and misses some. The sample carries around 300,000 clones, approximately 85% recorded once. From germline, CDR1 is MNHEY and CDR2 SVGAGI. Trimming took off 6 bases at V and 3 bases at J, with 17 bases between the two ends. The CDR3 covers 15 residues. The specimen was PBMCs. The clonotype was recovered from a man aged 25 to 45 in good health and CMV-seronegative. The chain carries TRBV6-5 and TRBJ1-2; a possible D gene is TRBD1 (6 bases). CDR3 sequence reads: CASRPLLQGYYGYTF. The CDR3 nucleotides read TGTGCCAGCAGACCACTTCTACAGGGTTACTATGGCTACACCTTC.